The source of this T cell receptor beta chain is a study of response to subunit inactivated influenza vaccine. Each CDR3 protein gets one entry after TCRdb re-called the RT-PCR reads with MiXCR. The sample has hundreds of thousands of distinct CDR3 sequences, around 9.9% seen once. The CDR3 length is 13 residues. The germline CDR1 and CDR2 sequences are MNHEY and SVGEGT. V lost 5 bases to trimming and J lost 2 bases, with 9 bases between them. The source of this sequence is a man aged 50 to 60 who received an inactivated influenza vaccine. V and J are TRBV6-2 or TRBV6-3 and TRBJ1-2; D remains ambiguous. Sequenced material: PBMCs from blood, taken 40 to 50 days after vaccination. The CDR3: CASSNPTNYGYTF. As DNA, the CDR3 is TGTGCCAGCAGTAACCCTACCAACTATGGCTACACCTTC.